These T cell receptor beta chains were read from a single sample in a study of early T cells in non-severe SARS-CoV-2 infection. TCRdb re-called the 5' RACE reads with MiXCR, one entry per CDR3 protein. The repertoire holds 70,000 to 85,000 distinct CDR3 sequences, around 13% seen once, with roughly 6% in the top ten. Sequenced sample: whole blood. The receptors derive from an adult who was a healthcare worker with PCR-confirmed SARS-CoV-2 infection or an uninfected control (not recorded which). Both conserved end residues are part of each CDR3. Each record gives: CDR3 protein, CDR3 DNA, D gene, clone size, V gene, J gene. The D gene is left open where the match is weak. Not every row has a clone size; where given, it reads once, few, many or a size class.

CDR3 protein: CASSENPPKTEAFF
CDR3 DNA: TGTGCCAGCAGTGAAAACCCACCAAAGACTGAAGCTTTCTTT
D gene: .
clone size: .
V gene: TRBV25-1
J gene: TRBJ1-1

CDR3 protein: CSARGTSPGWDYNEQFF
CDR3 DNA: TGCAGTGCTAGAGGGACATCTCCGGGTTGGGATTACAATGAGCAGTTCTTC
D gene: .
clone size: many
V gene: TRBV20-1
J gene: TRBJ2-1

CDR3 protein: CASGFRGSQSNQPQHF
CDR3 DNA: TGTGCTAGTGGTTTTAGAGGGTCGCAGTCCAATCAGCCCCAGCATTTT
D gene: .
clone size: once
V gene: TRBV12-5
J gene: TRBJ1-5

CDR3 protein: CASSIPDGLYNEQFF
CDR3 DNA: TGCGCCAGCAGCATCCCGGACGGATTGTACAATGAGCAGTTCTTC
D gene: .
clone size: many
V gene: TRBV5-1
J gene: TRBJ2-1

CDR3 protein: CASSLRGGSYNSPLHF
CDR3 DNA: TGTGCCAGCAGCCTCCGAGGGGGTTCCTATAATTCACCCCTCCACTTT
D gene: .
clone size: few
V gene: TRBV3-1
J gene: TRBJ1-6

CDR3 protein: CASGAGDTQYF
CDR3 DNA: TGTGCCAGCGGGGCGGGAGATACGCAGTATTTT
D gene: .
clone size: .
V gene: TRBV13
J gene: TRBJ2-3

CDR3 protein: CSASGQDLGYTF
CDR3 DNA: TGCAGCGCGTCCGGACAGGATCTTGGCTACACCTTC
D gene: TRBD1
clone size: many
V gene: TRBV29-1
J gene: TRBJ1-2

CDR3 protein: CASLDLSGNTIYF
CDR3 DNA: TGTGCCAGCCTCGACCTCTCTGGAAACACCATATATTTT
D gene: .
clone size: few
V gene: TRBV6-5
J gene: TRBJ1-3

CDR3 protein: CSVLTVGYTF
CDR3 DNA: TGCAGCGTCCTTACGGTTGGCTACACCTTC
D gene: .
clone size: .
V gene: TRBV29-1
J gene: TRBJ1-2

CDR3 protein: CATSESTSGQEEETQYF
CDR3 DNA: TGTGCCACCAGTGAATCTACCTCGGGACAGGAAGAAGAGACCCAGTACTTC
D gene: TRBD1
clone size: many
V gene: TRBV24-1
J gene: TRBJ2-5

CDR3 protein: CASSPFNRDNEQFF
CDR3 DNA: TGTGCCAGCTCACCATTCAACCGTGACAATGAGCAGTTCTTC
D gene: .
clone size: few
V gene: TRBV18
J gene: TRBJ2-1

CDR3 protein: CASRGTGPNVLTF
CDR3 DNA: TGTGCCAGCAGAGGGACAGGCCCCAACGTCCTGACTTTC
D gene: TRBD1
clone size: .
V gene: TRBV2
J gene: TRBJ2-6

CDR3 protein: CASRQRDRAYEQYF
CDR3 DNA: TGTGCCAGCAGACAGCGGGACAGGGCTTACGAGCAGTACTTC
D gene: TRBD1
clone size: few
V gene: TRBV27
J gene: TRBJ2-7

CDR3 protein: CASSSGHGETQYF
CDR3 DNA: TGTGCCAGCAGCTCCGGACACGGCGAGACCCAGTACTTC
D gene: .
clone size: once
V gene: TRBV7-2
J gene: TRBJ2-5

CDR3 protein: CASSLKSIAVTYGYTF
CDR3 DNA: TGTGCCAGCAGCTTGAAGAGTATTGCAGTGACCTATGGCTACACCTTC
D gene: .
clone size: many
V gene: TRBV7-9
J gene: TRBJ1-2

CDR3 protein: CSVETDMEAFF
CDR3 DNA: TGCAGCGTTGAGACGGACATGGAAGCTTTCTTT
D gene: .
clone size: many
V gene: TRBV29-1
J gene: TRBJ1-1

CDR3 protein: CASSSDSAVNTEAFF
CDR3 DNA: TGTGCCAGCAGTTCGGACAGCGCCGTGAACACTGAAGCTTTCTTT
D gene: .
clone size: .
V gene: TRBV28
J gene: TRBJ1-1

CDR3 protein: CAWSVNHRLNEKLFF
CDR3 DNA: TGTGCCTGGAGTGTAAATCACAGGTTGAATGAAAAACTGTTTTTT
D gene: .
clone size: .
V gene: TRBV30
J gene: TRBJ1-4

CDR3 protein: CASSLARRYEQYF
CDR3 DNA: TGTGCCAGCAGCTTAGCGCGGCGCTACGAGCAGTACTTC
D gene: .
clone size: .
V gene: TRBV11-2
J gene: TRBJ2-7

CDR3 protein: CASSFVEREHSYEQYF
CDR3 DNA: TGTGCCAGCAGTTTTGTCGAGCGGGAACACTCCTACGAGCAGTACTTC
D gene: TRBD2
clone size: many
V gene: TRBV28
J gene: TRBJ2-7

CDR3 protein: CASSPWWAGGSQGEQFF
CDR3 DNA: TGTGCCAGCAGCCCGTGGTGGGCAGGGGGATCTCAGGGAGAGCAGTTCTTC
D gene: TRBD1
clone size: few
V gene: TRBV7-6
J gene: TRBJ2-1

CDR3 protein: CASDMNTEAFF
CDR3 DNA: TGTGCCTCGGACATGAACACTGAAGCTTTCTTT
D gene: .
clone size: .
V gene: TRBV30
J gene: TRBJ1-1

CDR3 protein: CSVLPGGNEQFF
CDR3 DNA: TGCAGCGTCCTCCCCGGGGGCAATGAGCAGTTCTTC
D gene: .
clone size: .
V gene: TRBV29-1
J gene: TRBJ2-1

CDR3 protein: CASKESPTLTGDYEQYF
CDR3 DNA: TGCGCCAGCAAGGAAAGCCCCACTCTGACAGGGGACTACGAGCAGTACTTC
D gene: TRBD1
clone size: few
V gene: TRBV5-1
J gene: TRBJ2-7

CDR3 protein: CASSPLPRAGDRPQHF
CDR3 DNA: TGTGCCAGCAGCCCCCTCCCCCGGGCAGGGGATCGGCCCCAGCATTTT
D gene: .
clone size: few
V gene: TRBV5-5
J gene: TRBJ1-5

CDR3 protein: CASSLVGRAANTGELFF
CDR3 DNA: TGTGCCAGCAGCTTAGTCGGGAGGGCCGCGAACACCGGGGAGCTGTTTTTT
D gene: TRBD2
clone size: .
V gene: TRBV7-3
J gene: TRBJ2-2

CDR3 protein: CASSVATLGQPNTGELFF
CDR3 DNA: TGTGCCAGCAGCGTAGCTACGTTGGGCCAGCCGAACACCGGGGAGCTGTTTTTT
D gene: .
clone size: .
V gene: TRBV9
J gene: TRBJ2-2

CDR3 protein: CASSLPYSGNTIYF
CDR3 DNA: TGTGCCAGCAGCTTGCCCTACTCTGGAAACACCATATATTTT
D gene: .
clone size: many
V gene: TRBV5-8
J gene: TRBJ1-3

CDR3 protein: CASSLNYGMGETQYF
CDR3 DNA: TGTGCCAGCAGCTTAAATTATGGAATGGGGGAGACCCAGTACTTC
D gene: .
clone size: few
V gene: TRBV7-3
J gene: TRBJ2-5

CDR3 protein: CASSLTGGDTQYF
CDR3 DNA: TGTGCCAGCAGCTTGACAGGGGGAGATACGCAGTATTTT
D gene: TRBD1
clone size: .
V gene: TRBV5-6
J gene: TRBJ2-3

CDR3 protein: CASSPSSVTGELFF
CDR3 DNA: TGTGCTAGCAGCCCTAGCTCAGTTACCGGGGAGCTGTTTTTT
D gene: .
clone size: .
V gene: TRBV7-7
J gene: TRBJ2-2

CDR3 protein: CSVFSVTYEQYF
CDR3 DNA: TGCAGCGTTTTTAGCGTTACCTACGAGCAGTACTTC
D gene: .
clone size: few
V gene: TRBV29-1
J gene: TRBJ2-7

CDR3 protein: CASSSRQGGIYEQYF
CDR3 DNA: TGTGCCAGCAGTTCCCGACAGGGAGGGATATACGAGCAGTACTTC
D gene: .
clone size: few
V gene: TRBV12-3/TRBV12-4
J gene: TRBJ2-7

CDR3 protein: CASTLLAGPSSYNEQFF
CDR3 DNA: TGTGCCAGCACCCTACTAGCGGGTCCGAGCTCCTACAATGAGCAGTTCTTC
D gene: TRBD2
clone size: few
V gene: TRBV28
J gene: TRBJ2-1

CDR3 protein: CASSSGTSAIGTEAFF
CDR3 DNA: TGTGCCAGCAGCTCCGGGACTTCAGCTATCGGCACTGAAGCTTTCTTT
D gene: .
clone size: .
V gene: TRBV11-2
J gene: TRBJ1-1

CDR3 protein: CASSPLRDTEAFF
CDR3 DNA: TGTGCCAGCTCTCCCTTGAGGGACACTGAAGCTTTCTTT
D gene: .
clone size: .
V gene: TRBV28
J gene: TRBJ1-1

CDR3 protein: CASSYSGLSTDTQYF
CDR3 DNA: TGTGCCAGCAGTTACTCTGGGTTAAGCACAGATACGCAGTATTTT
D gene: .
clone size: few
V gene: TRBV6-2/TRBV6-3
J gene: TRBJ2-3

CDR3 protein: CASSLGAGEDTQYF
CDR3 DNA: TGTGCCAGCAGCTTAGGTGCGGGGGAAGATACGCAGTATTTT
D gene: TRBD2
clone size: .
V gene: TRBV7-8
J gene: TRBJ2-3

CDR3 protein: CASSLPGLAEETQYF
CDR3 DNA: TGCGCCAGCAGCCTCCCGGGACTAGCGGAAGAGACCCAGTACTTC
D gene: TRBD2
clone size: many
V gene: TRBV5-1
J gene: TRBJ2-5

CDR3 protein: CASSFVPGLGAVEQFF
CDR3 DNA: TGTGCCAGCAGCTTTGTTCCGGGACTAGGAGCTGTCGAGCAGTTCTTC
D gene: TRBD2
clone size: few
V gene: TRBV7-9
J gene: TRBJ2-1

CDR3 protein: CASSQGLDTQYF
CDR3 DNA: TGTGCCAGCAGTCAGGGGCTCGATACGCAGTATTTT
D gene: .
clone size: .
V gene: TRBV9
J gene: TRBJ2-3

CDR3 protein: CASSLGQRTDIQYF
CDR3 DNA: TGTGCCAGCAGCCTGGGACAGCGGACGGACATTCAGTACTTC
D gene: TRBD1
clone size: many
V gene: TRBV27
J gene: TRBJ2-4

CDR3 protein: CASGLQGWAGEKLFF
CDR3 DNA: TGTGCTAGTGGTTTGCAGGGCTGGGCAGGGGAAAAACTGTTTTTT
D gene: .
clone size: many
V gene: TRBV12-5
J gene: TRBJ1-4

CDR3 protein: CASSQDFDYNEQFF
CDR3 DNA: TGTGCCAGCAGCCAAGATTTCGACTACAATGAGCAGTTCTTC
D gene: .
clone size: many
V gene: TRBV14
J gene: TRBJ2-1

CDR3 protein: CASRLTGSEQFF
CDR3 DNA: TGTGCCAGCAGGCTTACAGGGTCTGAGCAGTTCTTC
D gene: .
clone size: few
V gene: TRBV6-1
J gene: TRBJ2-1

CDR3 protein: CASSEQGAEAFF
CDR3 DNA: TGTGCCAGCAGTGAACAGGGCGCTGAAGCTTTCTTT
D gene: .
clone size: few
V gene: TRBV6-1
J gene: TRBJ1-1

CDR3 protein: CASSPFNRAGDSPLHF
CDR3 DNA: TGTGCCAGCTCACCCTTTAACAGGGCGGGGGATTCACCCCTCCACTTT
D gene: .
clone size: .
V gene: TRBV18
J gene: TRBJ1-6

CDR3 protein: CASSRGQETQYF
CDR3 DNA: TGTGCCAGCAGTCGGGGCCAAGAGACCCAGTACTTC
D gene: .
clone size: .
V gene: TRBV6-5
J gene: TRBJ2-5

CDR3 protein: CASSYRGWRNEQYF
CDR3 DNA: TGTGCCAGCAGTTACAGGGGGTGGAGAAACGAGCAGTACTTC
D gene: .
clone size: few
V gene: TRBV6-5
J gene: TRBJ2-7